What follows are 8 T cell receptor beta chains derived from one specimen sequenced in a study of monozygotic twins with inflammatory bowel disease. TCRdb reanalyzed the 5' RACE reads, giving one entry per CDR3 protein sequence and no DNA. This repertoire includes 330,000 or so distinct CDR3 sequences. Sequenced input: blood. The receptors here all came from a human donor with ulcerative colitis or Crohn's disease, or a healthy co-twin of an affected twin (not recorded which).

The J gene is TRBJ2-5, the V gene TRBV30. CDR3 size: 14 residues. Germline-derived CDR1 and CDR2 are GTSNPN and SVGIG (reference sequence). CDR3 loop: CAWSLDRYQETQYF.

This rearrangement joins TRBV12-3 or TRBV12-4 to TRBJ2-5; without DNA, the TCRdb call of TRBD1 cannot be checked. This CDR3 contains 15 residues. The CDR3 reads CASREQGVVGETQYF.

CDR3 region: CASRRQGGDEKLFF. The gene calls are TRBV12-3 or TRBV12-4 and TRBJ1-4; TCRdb lists TRBD1, though no DNA is available to test this call. The CDR3 totals 14 residues.

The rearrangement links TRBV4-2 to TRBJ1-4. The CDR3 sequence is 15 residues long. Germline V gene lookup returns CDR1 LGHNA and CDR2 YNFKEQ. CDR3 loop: CASSQDPGGFEKLFF.

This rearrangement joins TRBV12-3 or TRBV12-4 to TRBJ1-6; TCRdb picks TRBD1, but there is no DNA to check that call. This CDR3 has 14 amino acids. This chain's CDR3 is CASSPRQGDSPLHF.

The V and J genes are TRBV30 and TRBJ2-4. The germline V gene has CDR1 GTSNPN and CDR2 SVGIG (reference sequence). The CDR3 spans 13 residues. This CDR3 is CAWKGLAKNIQYF.

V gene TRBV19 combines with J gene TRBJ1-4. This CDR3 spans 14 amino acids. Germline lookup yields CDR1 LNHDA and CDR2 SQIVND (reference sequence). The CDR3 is CASRQGAANEKLFF.

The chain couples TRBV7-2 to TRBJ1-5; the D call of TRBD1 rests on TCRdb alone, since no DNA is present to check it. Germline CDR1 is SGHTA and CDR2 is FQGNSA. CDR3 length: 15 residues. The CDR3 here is CASSSRTGSNQPQHF.